Below are 15 T cell receptor beta chains sequenced from a single sample in a study of post-analysis software for immune sequencing data (dated by TCRdb to between 2015 and 2017). General conclusions and limits of the study: Patients showed significantly higher frequencies than controls for 4 or 5 TRBV segments, among them TRBV5-6, TRBV5-1 and TRBV20-1.

The antigens for these receptors are not known. To prepare the library, PCR was applied. The sequencer was an Illumina HiSeq 2500. To reduce PCR and sequencing biases, unique molecular identifiers were built into the TCR beta cDNA libraries. TCRdb reprocessed the public reads (quality trimming at Q25 with fastp, clone calling with MiXCR) and kept in-frame beta chains. Every distinct CDR3 protein forms one entry, paired with its most common genes and DNA. This sample has roughly 650,000 distinct CDR3 sequences in its table, and 55% to 70% of those were observed once. Roughly 12% of the sample comes from the top ten. The sample comprised blood. The receptors here all came from a girl aged 2-9 years with multiple sclerosis.

This chain joins TRBV7-9 and TRBJ1-2, with D tentatively TRBD1 (5 bases). V lost 5 bases and J 7 bases, leaving 14 bases between the germline ends. Germline V gives CDR1 SEHNR, CDR2 FQNEAQ (reference sequence). The CDR3 length is 13 residues. CDR3 nucleotide sequence: TGTGCCAGCAGCCCGCGGACATTGGGTGGCTACACCTTC. Its protein product is CASSPRTLGGYTF.

The V call is TRBV24-1, the J call TRBJ2-3; TRBD1 matches at 12 bases. Germline CDR1 and CDR2: KGHDR and SFDVKD. This CDR3 has 18 amino acids. V lost 4 bases and J lost 4; bases outside the gene matches: 11. The CDR3 sequence: CATSDAPFGTGGADTQYF. The CDR3 DNA follows: TGTGCCACCAGTGACGCCCCCTTCGGGACAGGGGGCGCAGATACGCAGTATTTT.

The chain carries TRBV5-1 and TRBJ2-4; 7 bases are shared with TRBD1. Per germline, CDR1 SGHRS and CDR2 YFSETQ. J was trimmed by 7 bases and V by 4 bases; bases with no gene match: 5. The CDR3 runs 13 residues. DNA for the CDR3: TGCGCCAGCAGCCGACAGGGACGCAACATTCAGTACTTC. Translating gives CASSRQGRNIQYF.

V usage is TRBV20-1 and J usage is TRBJ2-1, with 11 bases identical to TRBD1. The germline gives CDR1 DFQATT, CDR2 SNEGSKA (reference sequence). V dropped 5 bases and J dropped 6; count of bases not matched to a gene: 0. The CDR3 length is 12 residues. This chain's CDR3 is CSAGTGGNEQFF. The CDR3 DNA is TGCAGTGCTGGGACAGGGGGCAATGAGCAGTTCTTC.

The chain joins TRBV29-1 to TRBJ1-1; tentatively, D is TRBD1 (6 bases). Germline CDR1 is SQVTM and CDR2 is ANQGSEA. The CDR3 is 12 amino acids. The V and J ends lost 7 bases and 3 bases respectively, with 12 bases between them. CDR3 in amino acids: CSGIRGYTEAFF. DNA for the CDR3: TGCAGCGGTATCAGGGGTTACACTGAAGCTTTCTTT.

J is TRBJ1-2 and V is TRBV6-1; 7 bases line up with TRBD1. The CDR3 consists of 15 residues. Germline lookup yields CDR1 MNHNS and CDR2 SASEGT. V was pared by 3 bases and J by 4 bases, with 8 bases of the junction left unmatched. DNA of the CDR3: TGTGCCAGCAGTGACCGTCCCGGGACAGCCTATGGCTACACCTTC. Translated, it gives CASSDRPGTAYGYTF.

Remarks on this clonotype: At one end the junction does not follow the germline gene, possibly because of a read error. The V gene is TRBV4-1, the J gene TRBJ2-3; possibly TRBD1 for D (6 bases). There are 16 residues in the CDR3. Germline V lookup: CDR1 MGHRA, CDR2 YSYEKL. The CDR3 nucleotides are TGCGCCAGCAGCCACCGACAGGTCATTAGCACAGATGCGCAGTATTTT. Translation: CASSHRQVISTDAQYF.

The chain recombines TRBV7-2 with TRBJ2-1; the match to TRBD2 covers 10 bases. The trim removed 1 base at V and 10 bases at J, leaving 4 bases unmatched. The CDR3 totals 14 residues. Germline CDR1 SGHTA, CDR2 FQGNSA. The CDR3 spells CASSLDASGGEQFF. CDR3 DNA sequence: TGTGCCAGCAGCTTAGATGCTAGCGGGGGAGAGCAGTTCTTC.

The V call is TRBV12-3 or TRBV12-4, the J call TRBJ2-3; 8 bases fit TRBD2. The CDR3 has 13 residues. V lost 3 bases to trimming and J lost 7 bases; unmatched junction nucleotides: 3. CDR3 in amino acids: CASSFSGENTQYF. The CDR3 DNA reads TGTGCCAGCAGTTTTAGCGGGGAAAATACGCAGTATTTT.

Regarding this clonotype: A junction end diverges from the germline sequence, so it may reflect a read error. This chain joins TRBV12-3 or TRBV12-4 and TRBJ2-3; D may be TRBD1 (6 bases). The CDR3 covers 15 residues. This chain's CDR3 is CASSSGERLTNTQYF. CDR3 nucleotide sequence: TGTGCCAGCAGTTCAGGGGAGAGGCTCACAAATACGCAGTATTTT.

The genes are TRBV21-1 and TRBJ2-5; the DNA was not used to check the table's D call, TRBD1. The J call may be in error: the DNA end matches TRBJ2-7 better. TRBV21-1 is tagged as a pseudogene. The CDR3 is 19 residues long. The CDR3 here is CASRLLLQFRGGNTYEQYF. The CDR3 coding sequence is TGTGCCAGCAGACTTCTTCTTCAATTCCGAGGGGGGAATACCTACGAGCAGTACTTC.

This clonotype has a handful of counts. The V call is TRBV3-1, the J call TRBJ2-1, with 9 bases lining up with TRBD2. Germline CDR1 and CDR2: LGHDT and YNNKEL (reference sequence). The CDR3 is 17 residues long. V gave up 0 bases and J gave up 5 bases; unmatched junction bases: 8. The CDR3: CASSQDASGIPNNEQFF. Written as DNA, the CDR3 is TGTGCCAGCAGCCAAGACGCTAGCGGGATTCCAAACAATGAGCAGTTCTTC.

This chain links TRBV7-2 with TRBJ2-5, with D perhaps matching TRBD1 (7 bases). The DNA end favors TRBJ2-7, so the J call may be wrong. The CDR3 spans 15 residues. The germline V gene encodes CDR1 SGHTA and CDR2 FQGNSA. The CDR3 loop reads CASSFRGDSNYEQYF. CDR3 DNA sequence: TGTGCCAGCAGCTTTAGGGGGGACAGTAACTACGAGCAGTACTTC.

This chain connects TRBV5-5 to TRBJ1-4; 9 nucleotides match TRBD1. The CDR3 sequence is 20 residues long. Unmatched junction bases numbered 15, after V lost 3 bases and J lost 0 bases. The germline V gene has CDR1 SGHKS and CDR2 YYEKEE (reference sequence). The CDR3 DNA is TGTGCCAGCAGCTCTGCAGTCCTACAGGGGGCGGCATCAACTAATGAAAAACTGTTTTTT. Its protein is CASSSAVLQGAASTNEKLFF.

This sequence joins TRBV10-3 and TRBJ2-1; D gene uncertain. V lost 0 bases and J lost 0, with 6 bases in between. The CDR3 sequence is 15 residues long. The germline V gene has CDR1 ENHRY and CDR2 SYGVKD. The DNA of the CDR3 is TGTGCCATCAGTGAGTCGGGTAACTCCTACAATGAGCAGTTCTTC. This encodes CAISESGNSYNEQFF.